The 19 T cell receptor beta chains in this list originate from one sample, sequenced in a study of T-cell reconstitution after alpha-beta-depleted transplantation in children. As it was prepared, the TCRbeta library received unique molecular identifiers. One entry per CDR3 protein, called by TCRdb with MiXCR from the PCR reads. The sample contains roughly 790,000 distinct CDR3 sequences, 16% of which appear only once. The sequencing used PBMCs, mostly from graft donor cells, collected 360 days after TCRalphabeta/CD19-depleted stem cell transplant. The source is a male patient younger than 18 who had a stem cell transplant for acute lymphoblastic leukemia, so the T cells may come from the graft donor.

This clonotype has ten or more counts. The chain employs TRBV15 and TRBJ2-3, with 8 bases aligning to TRBD2. The CDR3 spans 16 residues. The V gene's germline CDR1 is LNHNV and CDR2 YYDKDF (reference sequence). V lost 4 bases to trimming and J lost 6 bases; unmatched junction nucleotides: 12. The CDR3 sequence: CATSIPAGVAWDTQYF. In DNA, the CDR3 is TGTGCCACCAGCATCCCAGCGGGAGTCGCGTGGGATACGCAGTATTTT.

This clonotype was picked up many times. J is TRBJ2-5 and V is TRBV29-1; D gene ambiguous. The CDR3 runs to 13 residues. Germline assignment: CDR1 SQVTM and CDR2 ANQGSEA. The germline V and J ends were trimmed by 4 bases and 7 bases, with 16 bases remaining between them. The DNA for the CDR3 is TGCAGCGTTGTGGCGTCTACGCGGCGGACCCAGTACTTC. It codes for CSVVASTRRTQYF.

The V and J genes are TRBV2 and TRBJ2-7, with D unclear. V was cut by 1 base and J by 2 bases, with 18 bases left in between. The CDR3 has 17 amino acids. Germline loops: CDR1 SNHLY, CDR2 FYNNEI. As DNA, the CDR3 is TGTGCCAGCAGTGAAGACGGGTCGCGCACGTATACCTACGAGCAGTACTTC. Its translation is CASSEDGSRTYTYEQYF.

The chain carries TRBV6-5 and TRBJ2-3; 10 bases match TRBD2. The CDR3 has 17 amino acids. Germline CDR1 is MNHEY and CDR2 is SVGAGI. V gave up 2 bases and J gave up 7 bases; unmatched junction bases: 12. The CDR3 loop is CASSYGPPGLATNTQYF. CDR3 nucleotide sequence: TGTGCCAGCAGTTACGGCCCCCCGGGACTAGCGACAAATACGCAGTATTTT.

There are many counts of this clonotype. The gene calls are TRBV5-1 and TRBJ2-7; 11 bases are a match to TRBD2. This CDR3 spans 16 amino acids. Germline assignment: CDR1 SGHRS and CDR2 YFSETQ. V lost 3 bases, J lost 1 base, and 6 bases stayed unmatched. The CDR3 nucleotides are TGCGCCAGCAGCTACCACACTAGCGGGAGTTCCTACGAGCAGTACTTC. The encoded protein is CASSYHTSGSSYEQYF. The full variable domain, completed using reference TRBV5-1 and TRBJ2-7, is KAGVTQTPRYLIKTRGQQVTLSCSPISGHRSVSWYQQTPGQGLQFLFEYFSETQRNKGNFPGRFSGRQFSNSRSEMNVSTLELGDSALYLCASSYHTSGSSYEQYFGPGTRLTVT.

This clonotype was found a few times. V usage is TRBV7-9 and J usage is TRBJ1-4; weak D call: TRBD1 (6 bases). The CDR3 is 14 residues long. With 3 bases removed from V and 8 bases from J, the gap between germline ends came to 13 bases. Germline V CDR1 and CDR2: SEHNR, FQNEAQ (reference sequence). DNA for the CDR3: TGTGCCAGCAGCTTGAGGCCAGGGGAAGAAAAACTGTTTTTT. Protein: CASSLRPGEEKLFF.

The V call is TRBV7-6, the J call TRBJ2-5; D is unclear. V was cut by 2 bases and J by 6 bases, with 7 bases left in between. The CDR3 totals 12 residues. Germline CDR1 and CDR2: SGHVS and FNYEAQ. The CDR3 bases are TGTGCCAGCAGCTTACAGACCAAGACCCAGTACTTC. Translating it yields CASSLQTKTQYF. The full variable domain, rest sourced from reference TRBV7-6 and TRBJ2-5, is GAGVSQSPRYKVTKRGQDVALRCDPISGHVSLYWYRQALGQGPEFLTYFNYEAQQDKSGLPNDRFSAERPEGSISTLTIQRTEQRDSAMYRCASSLQTKTQYFGPGTRLLVL.

This clonotype was detected only a few times. The chain is built from TRBV4-2 and TRBJ2-5; perhaps TRBD2 as D (6 bases). Per the germline V gene, CDR1 is LGHNA and CDR2 is YNFKEQ. CDR3 size: 18 residues. V shed 4 bases and J shed 5 bases, with 26 bases lying between them. The CDR3 sequence is CASSRRTKTRDFMETQYF. Written as DNA, the CDR3 is TGTGCCAGCAGCCGACGAACGAAAACCCGGGACTTCATGGAGACCCAGTACTTC.

The rearrangement links TRBV27 to TRBJ2-2; D remains unclear. Deletions cut 5 bases from V and 6 bases from J, with 16 bases between. Germline CDR1 MNHEY, CDR2 SMNVEV (reference sequence). The CDR3 length is 15 residues. The CDR3, as DNA: TGTGCCAGCAGTACAGCGCCTAGTCAATCCGGGGAGCTGTTTTTT. Protein sequence: CASSTAPSQSGELFF.

V usage is TRBV7-6 and J usage is TRBJ2-7, with a tentative D call TRBD1 (6 bases). This CDR3 comprises 15 residues. Trimming shortened V by 1 base and J by 6 bases, and 16 bases separated the two germline ends. Looked up from germline, CDR1 is SGHVS and CDR2 is FNYEAQ. This CDR3 reads CASSLDRLQGPEQYF. Here the CDR3 DNA reads TGTGCCAGCAGCTTAGATAGGCTACAGGGCCCCGAGCAGTACTTC.

This sequence joins TRBV29-1 and TRBJ1-1; D not certain. Germline-derived CDR1 and CDR2 are SQVTM and ANQGSEA. Trimming cost V 3 bases and J 1 base, with 6 bases left between them. This CDR3 is built from 12 residues. This CDR3 reads CSVDRWNTEAFF. The CDR3 coding sequence is TGCAGCGTTGACAGATGGAACACTGAAGCTTTCTTT.

This clonotype has more than one count but fewer than ten. V gene TRBV15 combines with J gene TRBJ1-4, with 9 bases lining up with TRBD1. The ends lost 0 bases at V and 8 bases at J; junction bases unmatched: 10. There are 17 residues in the CDR3. Germline loops: CDR1 LNHNV, CDR2 YYDKDF (reference sequence). The CDR3 DNA sequence: TGTGCCACCAGCAGAGAACCGGGGACAGGGCTGTGGGAAAAACTGTTTTTT. Translating it yields CATSREPGTGLWEKLFF.

This clonotype occurred a few times. This chain links TRBV9 with TRBJ2-3; D ambiguous. This CDR3 spans 13 amino acids. Germline V CDR1 and CDR2: SGDLS, YYNGEE. The germline V and J ends were trimmed by 4 bases and 6 bases, with 12 bases remaining between them. The CDR3 sequence is CASSPSSWDTQYF. As DNA, the CDR3 is TGTGCCAGCAGCCCTTCCTCTTGGGATACGCAGTATTTT. Full variable domain (remainder filled in from reference TRBV9 and TRBJ2-3): DSGVTQTPKHLITATGQRVTLRCSPRSGDLSVYWYQQSLDQGLQFLIQYYNGEERAKGNILERFSAQQFPDLHSELNLSSLELGDSALYFCASSPSSWDTQYFGPGTRLTVL.

A few counts support this clonotype. The chain has TRBV11-2 and TRBJ2-1; TRBD2 matches 14 bases. V was clipped by 5 bases and J by 9 bases; unmatched bases: 9. This CDR3 comprises 16 residues. Germline values: CDR1 SGHAT, CDR2 FQNNGV. The CDR3 DNA sequence: TGTGCCAGCAGCGCCCGACTAGCGGGAGGGCTTGTTGAGCAGTTCTTC. Protein product: CASSARLAGGLVEQFF.

The sample holds many counts of this clonotype. The V gene is TRBV29-1, the J gene TRBJ1-5; 9 positions agree with TRBD1. CDR1 is SQVTM, CDR2 ANQGSEA, per germline. The ends lost 7 bases at V and 6 bases at J; junction bases unmatched: 16. The CDR3 contains 16 residues. CDR3 DNA: TGCAGCGCCTTGGACAGGGGCCTTGATGGCTTTCAGCCCCAGCATTTT. Encoded protein: CSALDRGLDGFQPQHF. Supplemented by reference TRBV29-1 and TRBJ1-5, the full variable domain reads SAVISQKPSRDICQRGTSLTIQCQVDSQVTMMFWYRQQPGQSLTLIATANQGSEATYESGFVIDKFPISRPNLTFSTLTVSNMSPEDSSIYLCSALDRGLDGFQPQHFGDGTRLSIL.

This clonotype came up a few times. The chain employs TRBV3-1 and TRBJ1-1, with D hard to call. Germline V lookup: CDR1 LGHDT, CDR2 YNNKEL (reference sequence). The CDR3 totals 14 residues. The V gene lost 4 bases and the J gene lost 5 bases, with 14 bases spanning the gap. The CDR3 region is CASSLPGGMTEAFF. CDR3 sequence (DNA): TGTGCCAGCAGCCTCCCGGGAGGGATGACTGAAGCTTTCTTT.

This clonotype was counted a few times. As DNA, the CDR3 is TGTGCCAGCAGCTTAGCACAGGGGAGAAGAGAGACCCAGTACTTC. Its translation: CASSLAQGRRETQYF. This rearrangement joins TRBV7-9 to TRBJ2-5; 7 nucleotides line up with TRBD1. The CDR3 contains 15 residues. V lost 0 bases to trimming and J lost 4 bases; unmatched junction nucleotides: 5. Germline V gene sequence: CDR1 SEHNR, CDR2 FQNEAQ (reference sequence).

The gene calls are TRBV2 and TRBJ2-1, with TRBD2 matching 8 bases. CDR1 is SNHLY and CDR2 is FYNNEI in the germline V gene. The length of the CDR3 is 15 residues. J was trimmed by 8 bases and V by 3 bases; bases with no gene match: 9. The CDR3 bases are TGTGCCAGCAGTGAGTCCGGGACTAGTGATTATGAGCAGTTCTTC. This sequence encodes CASSESGTSDYEQFF.

This sequence joins TRBV20-1 and TRBJ2-1; 12 nucleotides match TRBD2. There are 15 residues in the CDR3. Per the germline V gene, CDR1 is DFQATT and CDR2 is SNEGSKA (reference sequence). The J segment lost 5 bases and the V segment lost 2 bases, leaving 4 bases of the junction unmatched. The chain's CDR3 is CSARTGLAGNNEQFF. CDR3 coding DNA: TGCAGTGCTAGAACAGGACTAGCGGGAAACAATGAGCAGTTCTTC.